This TCR beta chain comes out of a study of T-cell reconstitution after alpha-beta-depleted transplantation in children. Study results and caveats: Several hundred rapidly expanded clones from non-depleted graft cells reportedly supplied alpha-beta T cells about two months post-transplant.

As it was prepared, the TCRbeta library received unique molecular identifiers. TCRdb re-called the PCR reads through MiXCR, storing one row per CDR3 protein. The sample yields hundreds of thousands of distinct CDR3 sequences, about an eighth seen once. Concerning this clonotype itself: Antigen: not known.

This CDR3 is 13 amino acids long. V was clipped by 2 bases and J by 3 bases, with 7 bases between them. The germline gives CDR1 MNHEY, CDR2 SVGAGI. V is TRBV6-5 and J is TRBJ2-5; perhaps TRBD2 as D (5 bases). The sequencing used PBMCs, collected before TCRalphabeta/CD19-depleted stem cell transplant. The TCR was taken from a girl aged 2 to 10 with congenital amegakaryocytic thrombocytopenia, due to receive a stem cell transplant. DNA of the CDR3: TGTGCCAGCAGTTACACCGGGGAAGAGACCCAGTACTTC. Translation: CASSYTGEETQYF.